This T cell receptor (beta chain) was observed in a study of T cell responses to AZD1222 COVID-19 vaccine. Study-wide results and caveats: Sampling captured repertoires only after the peak T cell response. Most donors were white British and more were female, and clonal diversity was possibly underestimated. Breadth and depth of Spike-specific TCRs rose after two AZD1222 doses.

Note on this clone: Its antigen is still unknown.

Here immunoSEQ multiplex PCR was the method, and the copy in TCRdb shows in-frame clones only, minus some. The sample comprises 100,000 to 110,000 clones, about nine tenths of which are singletons, and around 2% rests with the top ten. The CDR3 has 18 residues. J is TRBJ2-5 and V is TRBV21-1; TRBD1 was called by the table and not checked on the DNA. TRBV21-1 is flagged as a pseudogene. This sequence originates from an adult in good health. Sequenced here: peripheral blood, sampled on day 0 of AZD1222 vaccination. CDR3 DNA sequence: TGTGCCAGCAGCAAGAGGCATGCACAGGGGGCGCTTCGTTCGACCCAGTACTTC. It encodes CASSKRHAQGALRSTQYF.